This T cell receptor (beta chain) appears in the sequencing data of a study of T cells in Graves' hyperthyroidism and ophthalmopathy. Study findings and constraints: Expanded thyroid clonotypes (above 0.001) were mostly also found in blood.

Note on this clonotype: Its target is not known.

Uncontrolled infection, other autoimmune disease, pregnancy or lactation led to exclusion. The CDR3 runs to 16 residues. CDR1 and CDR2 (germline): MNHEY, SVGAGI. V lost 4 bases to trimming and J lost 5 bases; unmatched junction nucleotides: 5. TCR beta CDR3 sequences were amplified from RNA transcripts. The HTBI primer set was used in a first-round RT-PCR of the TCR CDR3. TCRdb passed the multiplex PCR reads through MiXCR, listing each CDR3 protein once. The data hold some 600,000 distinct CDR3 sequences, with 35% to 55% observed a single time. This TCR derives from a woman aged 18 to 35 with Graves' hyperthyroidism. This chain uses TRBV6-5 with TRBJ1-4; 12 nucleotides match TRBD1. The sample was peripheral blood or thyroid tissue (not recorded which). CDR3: CASSSPGTGGNEKLFF. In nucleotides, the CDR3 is TGTGCCAGCAGTTCACCGGGGACAGGGGGCAATGAAAAACTGTTTTTT.